This entry lists 30 T cell receptor beta chains sequenced from one sample in a study of patients and donors after allogeneic stem cell transplantation. One entry per CDR3 protein, called by TCRdb with MiXCR from the RT-PCR reads. The repertoire holds about a million distinct CDR3 sequences, with about 20% as singletons. Sequencing was performed on blood, either unsorted or a sorted T cell fraction (not recorded which). These receptors came from a human donor who was either an allogeneic HSCT recipient or a stem cell or donor lymphocyte infusion donor (not recorded which). It is not recorded whose cells these are; they may come from a transplant donor.

Only a few counts were recorded for this clonotype. The chain employs TRBV25-1 and TRBJ1-1; D is perhaps TRBD1 (6 bases). With 11 bases removed from V and 4 bases from J, the gap between germline ends came to 11 bases. Germline V gene sequence: CDR1 MGHDK, CDR2 SYGVNS. This CDR3 contains 11 residues. This chain's CDR3 is CAVGGPTEAFF. The CDR3 DNA follows: TGTGCCGTAGGGGGGCCCACTGAAGCTTTCTTT.

The chain recombines TRBV4-1 with TRBJ1-2; maybe TRBD1 (5 bases). CDR3 length: 15 amino acids. V lost 2 bases, J lost 6 bases, and 16 bases lay in between. Per germline, CDR1 MGHRA and CDR2 YSYEKL. Written as DNA, the CDR3 is TGCGCCAGCAGCCAATGGCAGGGAAGTTTCGATGGCTACACCTTC. Translating it yields CASSQWQGSFDGYTF.

There are a few counts of this clonotype. The V call is TRBV5-5, the J call TRBJ2-3; D may be TRBD2 (5 bases). The CDR3 is made up of 16 amino acids. The germline gives CDR1 SGHKS, CDR2 YYEKEE (reference sequence). V was trimmed by 1 base and J by 8 bases, leaving 20 bases between them. CDR3 sequence: CASSLRLVGYAGTQYF. The CDR3 coding sequence is TGTGCCAGCAGCTTGAGGCTAGTCGGTTATGCGGGTACGCAGTATTTT.

The V call is TRBV12-5, the J call TRBJ1-5; 8 bases agree with TRBD1. The CDR3 runs to 15 residues. V shed 1 base and J 5 bases; nucleotides not matched to a gene: 4. Germline CDR1 reads LGHNT; CDR2 reads FRNRAP. As DNA, the CDR3 is TGTGCTAGTGGTTTGGGGGACAGGCCTCATCAGCCCCAGCATTTT. Encoded protein: CASGLGDRPHQPQHF. Variable domain in full (rest from reference TRBV12-5 and TRBJ1-5): DARVTQTPRHKVTEMGQEVTMRCQPILGHNTVFWYRQTMMQGLELLAYFRNRAPLDDSGMPKDRFSAEMPDATLATLKIQPSEPRDSAVYFCASGLGDRPHQPQHFGDGTRLSIL.

This clonotype was seen more than once but under ten times. J is TRBJ2-7 and V is TRBV6-1; 11 bases match TRBD1. V lost 5 bases and J lost 9; bases outside the gene matches: 12. This CDR3 is 15 amino acids long. Germline V CDR1 and CDR2: MNHNS, SASEGT. The CDR3 loop reads CASSTTGTGGGWQYF. The DNA of the CDR3 is TGTGCCAGCAGTACGACCGGGACAGGGGGAGGATGGCAGTACTTC.

The CDR3 bases are TGTGCCTCCCAAGCGGTCAACACAGATACGCAGTATTTT. It yields the protein CASQAVNTDTQYF. The rearrangement uses TRBV7-9 and TRBJ2-3, with D perhaps TRBD2 (5 bases). V was trimmed by 11 bases and J by 2 bases, leaving 14 bases between them. This CDR3 spans 13 amino acids. Per germline, CDR1 SEHNR and CDR2 FQNEAQ (reference sequence). Full variable domain (missing parts from reference TRBV7-9 and TRBJ2-3): DTGVSQNPRHKITKRGQNVTFRCDPISEHNRLYWYRQTLGQGPEFLTYFQNEAQLEKSRLLSDRFSAERPKGSFSTLEIQRTEQGDSAMYLCASQAVNTDTQYFGPGTRLTVL.

This clonotype was counted a single time. The rearrangement links TRBV7-3 to TRBJ2-3; D is uncertain. CDR1 and CDR2 (germline): SGHTA, FQGTGA. The length of the CDR3 is 15 residues. V was trimmed by 5 bases and J by 0 bases, leaving 12 bases between them. The CDR3 spells CASSPRVRSTDTQYF. The CDR3 DNA sequence: TGTGCCAGCAGCCCACGGGTTCGGAGCACAGATACGCAGTATTTT.

The J gene is TRBJ1-3, the V gene TRBV9; the D gene is possibly TRBD1 (5 bases). The germline gives CDR1 SGDLS, CDR2 YYNGEE. This CDR3 has 17 amino acids. V was clipped by 2 bases and J by 0 bases, with 15 bases between them. The CDR3 region is CASSVTANPNSGNTIYF. The CDR3 DNA reads TGTGCCAGCAGCGTGACAGCTAATCCCAACTCTGGAAACACCATATATTTT.

This chain uses TRBV12-3 or TRBV12-4 with TRBJ2-1; D may be TRBD1 (6 bases). With 3 bases removed from V and 10 bases from J, the gap between germline ends came to 16 bases. The CDR3 consists of 14 residues. This CDR3 is CASSFKSGDGEQFF. The CDR3 DNA is TGTGCCAGCAGTTTTAAGTCAGGGGACGGGGAGCAGTTCTTC.

This clonotype has only a few counts. V and J are TRBV20-1 and TRBJ2-7; D remains ambiguous. The CDR3 is made up of 13 amino acids. CDR1 DFQATT and CDR2 SNEGSKA come from the germline V gene (reference sequence). The V end lost 5 bases, the J end lost 7 bases, and 18 bases lay between the germline ends. In nucleotides, the CDR3 is TGCAGTGCTGGCGACTTGTTCGCCGGGGAGCAGTACTTC. Its protein product is CSAGDLFAGEQYF.

This clonotype was seen more than once but under ten times. This sequence joins TRBV20-1 and TRBJ2-7; D is perhaps TRBD1 or TRBD2 (6 bases each). This CDR3 region has 11 residues. CDR1 DFQATT and CDR2 SNEGSKA come from the germline V gene (reference sequence). With 6 bases removed from V and 5 bases from J, the gap between germline ends came to 11 bases. The CDR3 spells CSALGGNEQYF. The CDR3 region has the DNA TGCAGTGCCCTAGGGGGGAACGAGCAGTACTTC.

The chain recombines TRBV24-1 with TRBJ2-3, with 9 bases lining up with TRBD1. Germline V CDR1 and CDR2: KGHDR, SFDVKD. V lost 9 bases and J lost 6; bases outside the gene matches: 15. This CDR3 contains 16 residues. CDR3 sequence reads: CATGILTGGSTDTQYF. The CDR3 DNA reads as TGTGCCACCGGCATTCTGACAGGGGGGAGTACGGATACGCAGTATTTT.

This clonotype turned up a few times. This CDR3 reads CASSLVSGPYNEQFF. The CDR3 region has the DNA TGTGCCAGCAGCTTGGTTTCGGGACCTTACAATGAGCAGTTCTTC. V and J are TRBV5-6 and TRBJ2-1; D may match TRBD1 or TRBD2 (5 bases each). V dropped 0 bases and J dropped 4 bases, with 11 bases sitting between them. The germline CDR1 and CDR2 sequences are SGHDT and YYEEEE. CDR3 length: 15 residues.

The rearrangement uses TRBV5-1 and TRBJ2-2, with no clear D. The CDR3 sequence is 11 residues long. The V gene's germline CDR1 is SGHRS and CDR2 YFSETQ. V dropped 4 bases and J dropped 7 bases, with 5 bases sitting between them. The CDR3 region has the DNA TGCGCCAGCAGCCTGATCGGGGAGCTGTTTTTT. This translates into CASSLIGELFF.

This clonotype appeared a few times. This chain links TRBV7-9 with TRBJ2-1, with no clear D. CDR3 length equals 16 residues. V was clipped by 5 bases and J by 2 bases, with 16 bases between them. CDR1 SEHNR and CDR2 FQNEAQ come from the germline V gene (reference sequence). The CDR3 DNA sequence: TGTGCCAGCAGCCTACGAGGCCTGAAGACCTACAATGAGCAGTTCTTC. This gives the protein CASSLRGLKTYNEQFF. The entire variable domain, with the rest obtained from reference TRBV7-9 and TRBJ2-1, is as follows: DTGVSQNPRHKITKRGQNVTFRCDPISEHNRLYWYRQTLGQGPEFLTYFQNEAQLEKSRLLSDRFSAERPKGSFSTLEIQRTEQGDSAMYLCASSLRGLKTYNEQFFGPGTRLTVL.

This clonotype was recorded many times. V usage is TRBV12-3 or TRBV12-4 and J usage is TRBJ2-5; D is undetermined. V lost 3 bases to trimming and J lost 2 bases, with 10 bases between them. The CDR3 has 14 residues. CDR3 DNA: TGTGCCAGCAGTTTCCTGACACAACAAGAGACCCAGTACTTC. This sequence encodes CASSFLTQQETQYF.

The genes are TRBV4-2 and TRBJ1-1; no reliable D call. This CDR3 has 16 residues. The V gene lost 0 bases and the J gene lost 1 base, with 12 bases spanning the gap. Per the germline V gene, CDR1 is LGHNA and CDR2 is YNFKEQ. This CDR3 is CASSQDEGSKNTEAFF. Here the CDR3 DNA reads TGTGCCAGCAGCCAAGATGAGGGTTCAAAGAACACTGAAGCTTTCTTT.

This chain uses TRBV27 with TRBJ1-5, with 7 bases fitting TRBD1. The germline V gene encodes CDR1 MNHEY and CDR2 SMNVEV (reference sequence). The CDR3 has 14 residues. Trimming took 5 bases from V and 6 from J; bases not matched to a gene: 7. CDR3 in DNA: TGTGCCAGCAGTCCCAACAGGGACAGTCAGCCCCAGCATTTT. This encodes CASSPNRDSQPQHF.

The sample holds a few counts of this clonotype. The chain is built from TRBV5-8 and TRBJ1-4; TRBD1 is a possible D gene (5 bases). There are 13 residues in the CDR3. CDR1 and CDR2 from the germline V gene are SGHTS and YDEGEE. V was pared by 6 bases and J by 7 bases, with 13 bases between. This chain's CDR3 is CASTRQIREKLFF. The CDR3 DNA reads as TGTGCCAGCACGAGACAGATCCGTGAAAAACTGTTTTTT.

The chain has TRBV25-1 and TRBJ1-6; D gene uncertain. The CDR3 runs to 12 residues. Germline V lookup: CDR1 MGHDK, CDR2 SYGVNS. V was clipped by 3 bases and J by 14 bases, with 11 bases between them. Here the CDR3 DNA reads TGTGCCAGCAGTGATGGCCCCCCGGCCCTCCACTTT. Its translation: CASSDGPPALHF. The whole variable domain, filled in from reference TRBV25-1 and TRBJ1-6, reads EADIYQTPRYLVIGTGKKITLECSQTMGHDKMYWYQQDPGMELHLIHYSYGVNSTEKGDLSSESTVSRIRTEHFPLTLESARPSHTSQYLCASSDGPPALHFGNGTRLTVT.

The chain uses TRBV6-5 and TRBJ2-3; TRBD2 aligns across 9 bases. The germline V gene encodes CDR1 MNHEY and CDR2 SVGAGI. This CDR3 has 15 residues. Germline trimming cut 4 bases from V and 4 bases from J; bases unmatched to any gene: 6. The CDR3: CASSSLAGVSDTQYF. In nucleotides, the CDR3 is TGTGCCAGCAGTTCCTTAGCGGGGGTGTCAGATACGCAGTATTTT.

This clonotype has a single count. J is TRBJ1-6 and V is TRBV6-1; 7 bases fit TRBD1. The CDR3 extends over 16 amino acids. The trim removed 6 bases at V and 7 bases at J, leaving 12 bases unmatched. CDR1 is MNHNS, CDR2 SASEGT, per germline. The CDR3, as DNA: TGTGCCAGCAGCTTCAGGGGGACTAGGAGGAATTCACCCCTCCACTTT. Protein product: CASSFRGTRRNSPLHF.

V and J are TRBV5-1 and TRBJ1-5, with 7 bases lining up with TRBD1. There are 15 residues in the CDR3. Germline loops: CDR1 SGHRS, CDR2 YFSETQ. The trim removed 0 bases at V and 7 bases at J, leaving 7 bases unmatched. The CDR3 reads CASSLEGGPGQPQHF. The DNA of the CDR3 is TGCGCCAGCAGCTTGGAAGGGGGCCCGGGGCAGCCCCAGCATTTT.

The chain links TRBV2 to TRBJ1-1; 7 bases agree with TRBD1. Germline lookup yields CDR1 SNHLY and CDR2 FYNNEI. The length of the CDR3 is 15 residues. The V gene end was trimmed by 5 bases and the J gene end by 5 bases; junction bases not matched to a gene: 11. CDR3 sequence reads: CASSFRTGEGTEAFF. As DNA, the CDR3 is TGTGCCAGCAGTTTCCGGACAGGCGAGGGAACTGAAGCTTTCTTT.

A few counts support this clonotype. The chain employs TRBV4-2 and TRBJ1-2; D might be TRBD1 (6 bases). The CDR3 runs to 16 residues. CDR1 LGHNA and CDR2 YNFKEQ come from the germline V gene. The ends were cut back, 3 bases at V and 5 bases at J, with 19 bases in the middle. The CDR3 DNA reads as TGTGCCAGCAGCCAGGCAGGGGTATCCCCCCAATATGGCTACACCTTC. Its translation: CASSQAGVSPQYGYTF.

The V and J genes are TRBV7-9 and TRBJ2-7; D possibly corresponds to TRBD1 (6 bases). Trimming cost V 3 bases and J 2 bases, with 11 bases left between them. This CDR3 is 14 amino acids long. Germline assignment: CDR1 SEHNR and CDR2 FQNEAQ (reference sequence). The CDR3 region has the DNA TGTGCCAGCAGCTTCGCAGGGGCCGCCTACGAGCAGTACTTC. As protein: CASSFAGAAYEQYF. The full variable domain, completed using reference TRBV7-9 and TRBJ2-7, is DTGVSQNPRHKITKRGQNVTFRCDPISEHNRLYWYRQTLGQGPEFLTYFQNEAQLEKSRLLSDRFSAERPKGSFSTLEIQRTEQGDSAMYLCASSFAGAAYEQYFGPGTRLTVT.

V and J are TRBV4-3 and TRBJ2-3, with TRBD2 matching 11 bases. The CDR3 covers 16 residues. Trimming cost V 3 bases and J 1 base; bases outside gene matches: 3. The germline V gene encodes CDR1 LGHNA and CDR2 YSLEER. The CDR3, as DNA: TGCGCCAGCAGCCAGACGGGACTAGCGGGCACAGATACGCAGTATTTT. It is translated as CASSQTGLAGTDTQYF.

The V and J genes are TRBV24-1 and TRBJ1-2; 8 bases map to TRBD1. Trimming at V came to 6 bases and at J to 6 bases, leaving 5 bases not matched to a gene. The CDR3 has 13 residues. From germline, CDR1 is KGHDR and CDR2 SFDVKD. CDR3 loop: CATSWTGSDGYTF. The CDR3, as DNA: TGTGCCACCAGTTGGACAGGGTCTGATGGCTACACCTTC.

V is TRBV14 and J is TRBJ2-3; D is ambiguous. Between the trimmed V and J ends, which lost 7 bases and 4 bases, there was a span of 12 bases. This CDR3 comprises 13 residues. CDR1 and CDR2 from the germline V gene are SGHDN and FVKESK. CDR3 loop: CASTIEPADTQYF. CDR3 nucleotides: TGTGCCAGCACCATCGAGCCCGCAGATACGCAGTATTTT. Full variable domain (outside the CDR3, taken from reference TRBV14 and TRBJ2-3): EAGVTQFPSHSVIEKGQTVTLRCDPISGHDNLYWYRRVMGKEIKFLLHFVKESKQDESGMPNNRFLAERTGGTYSTLKVQPAELEDSGVYFCASTIEPADTQYFGPGTRLTVL.

The CDR3 DNA is TGCAGTGCTAGAGATAAGACAGGGATGAACACTGAAGCTTTCTTT. Translation: CSARDKTGMNTEAFF. The rearrangement joins TRBV20-1 to TRBJ1-1; 7 bases are shared with TRBD1. The CDR3 spans 15 residues. Germline V gene data show CDR1 as DFQATT and CDR2 as SNEGSKA (reference sequence). V was pared by 0 bases and J by 0 bases, with 4 bases of the junction left unmatched.